What follows are 22 T cell receptor beta chains derived from one specimen sequenced in a study of OX40 agonist ivuxolimab in advanced cancers. Assay used: immunoSEQ multiplex PCR; TCRdb lists only in-frame clones, some missing. The table records tens of thousands of clones, roughly four fifths of them present only once. Sequencing used CD4+ or CD8+ T cells sorted from blood, obtained in a trial of the OX40 agonist ivuxolimab. The source of these receptors is an adult with an advanced solid tumor such as melanoma, head and neck, liver or kidney cancer.

This chain connects TRBV28 to TRBJ1-1, with 8 bases matching TRBD1. The CDR3 runs to 16 residues. Germline loops: CDR1 MDHEN, CDR2 SYDVKM. Trimming took 3 bases from V and 3 from J; bases not matched to a gene: 9. CDR3 coding DNA: TGTGCCAGCAGTTTTATCGGGACAGGCCCTGACACTGAAGCTTTCTTT. It encodes CASSFIGTGPDTEAFF.

DNA of the CDR3: TGTGCCAGTAGTCCCCGTGGGGAAGGCTACACCTTC. Translating it yields CASSPRGEGYTF. The chain has TRBV19 and TRBJ1-2; D gene unclear. The ends were cut back, 5 bases at V and 8 bases at J, with 12 bases in the middle. The length of the CDR3 is 12 residues. Germline lookup yields CDR1 LNHDA and CDR2 SQIVND (reference sequence).

The gene calls are TRBV6-1 and TRBJ1-1; D ambiguous. The CDR3 consists of 13 residues. The ends were cut back, 7 bases at V and 0 bases at J, with 9 bases in the middle. Germline V gene data show CDR1 as MNHNS and CDR2 as SASEGT. This CDR3 reads CASTEQMNTEAFF. CDR3 DNA: TGTGCCAGCACCGAACAGATGAACACTGAAGCTTTCTTT.

This chain connects TRBV15 to TRBJ1-5, with 7 bases identical to TRBD1. Germline trimming cut 10 bases from V and 5 bases from J; bases unmatched to any gene: 14. The CDR3 sequence is 15 residues long. Germline assignment: CDR1 LNHNV and CDR2 YYDKDF (reference sequence). The CDR3 DNA reads as TGTGCCAGCCAAGTGGGGGGCAGGGGGGATCAGCCCCAGCATTTT. Amino acid sequence: CASQVGGRGDQPQHF.

The rearrangement links TRBV5-6 to TRBJ1-4; no clear D. Germline CDR1 SGHDT, CDR2 YYEEEE. This CDR3 has 14 amino acids. V lost 0 bases and J 0 bases, leaving 3 bases between the germline ends. Here the CDR3 DNA reads TGTGCCAGCAGCTTGGAAACAACTAATGAAAAACTGTTTTTT. Its protein product is CASSLETTNEKLFF.

The gene calls are TRBV6-6 and TRBJ2-2; 7 positions agree with TRBD1. The J segment lost 4 bases and the V segment lost 4 bases, leaving 6 bases of the junction unmatched. From germline, CDR1 is MNHNY and CDR2 SVGAGI (reference sequence). The CDR3 totals 15 residues. The DNA of the CDR3 is TGTGCCAGCAGTTCTCGACAGGGCCCCACCGGGGAGCTGTTTTTT. It translates to CASSSRQGPTGELFF.

This clone was seen a handful of times. The gene calls are TRBV5-1 and TRBJ2-5; 7 bases line up with TRBD2. In germline, CDR1 is SGHRS, CDR2 YFSETQ. The CDR3 has 15 residues. The V and J ends lost 1 base and 2 bases, in that order; junction bases with no gene match: 5. The CDR3 DNA is TGCGCCAGCAGCTTGTCCCCCGGGAGGCAAGAGACCCAGTACTTC. It specifies CASSLSPGRQETQYF.

The chain combines TRBV5-6 with TRBJ2-3, with TRBD1 as a possible D gene (5 bases). CDR1 and CDR2 from the germline V gene are SGHDT and YYEEEE. The V end lost 2 bases, the J end lost 8 bases, and 18 bases lay between the germline ends. The CDR3 runs 15 residues. The CDR3 DNA reads TGTGCCAGCAGCTTAGGACACGGCGGATGGGGTACGCAGTATTTT. As protein: CASSLGHGGWGTQYF.

The chain links TRBV7-9 to TRBJ2-3; unclear D gene. The CDR3 sequence is 13 residues long. Per the germline V gene, CDR1 is SEHNR and CDR2 is FQNEAQ (reference sequence). Trimming removed 5 bases from V and 4 bases from J, with 10 bases in between. Here the CDR3 reads CASSIEVADTQYF. The CDR3 DNA reads TGTGCCAGCAGCATAGAGGTCGCAGATACGCAGTATTTT.

V is TRBV5-8 and J is TRBJ2-7; D may be TRBD1 or TRBD2 (5 bases each). CDR3 length: 13 amino acids. Germline V lookup: CDR1 SGHTS, CDR2 YDEGEE. Trimming cost V 3 bases and J 6 bases, with 13 bases left between them. The CDR3 nucleotides read TGTGCCAGCAGCTCATGGGGGTGGGGCGAGCAGTACTTC. Its protein is CASSSWGWGEQYF.

V gene TRBV27 combines with J gene TRBJ2-3; the D is unclear. The V gene's germline CDR1 is MNHEY and CDR2 SMNVEV (reference sequence). V gave up 5 bases and J gave up 0 bases, with 12 bases separating them. The CDR3 loop spans 15 amino acids. CDR3 loop: CASSLESFSTDTQYF. CDR3 DNA sequence: TGTGCCAGCAGTCTTGAGAGCTTTAGCACAGATACGCAGTATTTT.

This clone appeared once. This rearrangement joins TRBV5-5 to TRBJ2-3; D perhaps matches TRBD2 (5 bases). Trimming removed 4 bases at V and 3 bases at J, with 12 bases between. The CDR3 has 14 residues. Germline CDR1 is SGHKS and CDR2 is YYEKEE (reference sequence). CDR3 sequence (DNA): TGTGCCAGCAGCCGACTACCACGGACAGATACGCAGTATTTT. Translated, it gives CASSRLPRTDTQYF.

J is TRBJ1-2 and V is TRBV28; tentative D call: TRBD1 (6 bases). The CDR3 sequence is 14 residues long. Trimming left V 10 bases short and J 0 bases short, with 15 bases between. The germline gives CDR1 MDHEN, CDR2 SYDVKM. DNA of the CDR3: TGTGCCACCAACCAAGGACAGCCTAACTATGGCTACACCTTC. Its protein product is CATNQGQPNYGYTF.

Comments on this clone: Germline and junction disagree at one end, which may indicate a read error. The chain links TRBV5-4 to TRBJ1-4; TRBD1 agrees at 7 bases. This CDR3 spans 14 amino acids. Germline lookup yields CDR1 SGHNT and CDR2 YYREEE (reference sequence). CDR3 amino acids: CASSLTGINGKLFF. In nucleotides, the CDR3 is TGTGCCAGCAGCCTGACAGGGATTAATGGAAAACTGTTTTTT.

The table lists this clone with a count of one. The genes are TRBV5-4 and TRBJ1-4; D remains unclear. Germline values: CDR1 SGHNT, CDR2 YYREEE (reference sequence). This CDR3 is built from 16 residues. V gave up 0 bases and J gave up 2 bases, with 11 bases separating them. CDR3 sequence (DNA): TGTGCCAGCAGCTTGGGCGCAGGCGGCACTAATGAAAAACTGTTTTTT. It is translated as CASSLGAGGTNEKLFF.

V and J are TRBV5-1 and TRBJ2-5; weak D call: TRBD1 (5 bases). The CDR3 runs to 13 residues. Germline V CDR1 and CDR2: SGHRS, YFSETQ. V shed 2 bases and J shed 1 base, with 6 bases lying between them. CDR3 DNA sequence: TGCGCCAGCAGCTTAAGGGGCCAAGAGACCCAGTACTTC. Its protein is CASSLRGQETQYF.

This clone was picked up one time. Relative to the germline gene, one junction end is altered; a read error may explain this. The CDR3 loop reads CASSSTASQETQYF. In nucleotides, the CDR3 is TGTGCTAGCAGCTCGACAGCCTCCCAAGAGACCCAGTACTTC. The chain employs TRBV7-7 and TRBJ2-5; D is perhaps TRBD1 (5 bases). This CDR3 spans 14 amino acids. Germline V lookup: CDR1 SSHAT, CDR2 FNYEAQ (reference sequence).

CDR3 region: CASSHGLASTDTQYF. DNA of the CDR3: TGTGCCAGCAGCCACGGACTAGCTAGCACAGATACGCAGTATTTT. The chain uses TRBV11-3 and TRBJ2-3; TRBD2 aligns across 8 bases. Germline V gene lookup returns CDR1 SGHNT and CDR2 YENEEA. With V trimmed by 5 bases and J by 0 bases, 4 bases remained unmatched. This CDR3 has 15 amino acids.

The J gene is TRBJ2-7, the V gene TRBV30; TRBD1 agrees at 7 bases. J was trimmed by 11 bases and V by 3 bases; bases with no gene match: 10. CDR3 length: 12 residues. Germline V gene data show CDR1 as GTSNPN and CDR2 as SVGIG (reference sequence). The CDR3, as DNA: TGTGCCTGGAGGCACACAGGGGTAAACGAGTACTTC. Protein sequence: CAWRHTGVNEYF.

The chain links TRBV6-1 to TRBJ2-3, with 8 bases matching TRBD2. The CDR3 is 17 residues long. The J segment lost 6 bases and the V segment lost 1 base, leaving 12 bases of the junction unmatched. CDR1 is MNHNS and CDR2 is SASEGT in the germline V gene. The CDR3 DNA reads TGTGCCAGCAGTGAAGGGATAAGCGGGGGAATCGGGGATACGCAGTATTTT. Translated: CASSEGISGGIGDTQYF.

This clone was observed a single time. The chain combines TRBV6-6 with TRBJ1-1, with D possibly matching TRBD1 (6 bases). The CDR3 has 13 residues. CDR1 and CDR2 from the germline V gene are MNHNY and SVGAGI (reference sequence). The V end lost 6 bases, the J end lost 4 bases, and 12 bases lay between the germline ends. The CDR3 nucleotides are TGTGCCAGCAGACTTACAGGGAGCACTGAAGCTTTCTTT. Protein sequence: CASRLTGSTEAFF.

The CDR3 nucleotides read TGTGCCAGCAGTGGGACAGGGGGGTATTCTGGAAACACCATATATTTT. It specifies CASSGTGGYSGNTIYF. The chain combines TRBV6-6 with TRBJ1-3; 11 bases line up with TRBD1. The V gene's germline CDR1 is MNHNY and CDR2 SVGAGI (reference sequence). V lost 5 bases and J lost 1; bases outside the gene matches: 4. The CDR3 has 16 amino acids.